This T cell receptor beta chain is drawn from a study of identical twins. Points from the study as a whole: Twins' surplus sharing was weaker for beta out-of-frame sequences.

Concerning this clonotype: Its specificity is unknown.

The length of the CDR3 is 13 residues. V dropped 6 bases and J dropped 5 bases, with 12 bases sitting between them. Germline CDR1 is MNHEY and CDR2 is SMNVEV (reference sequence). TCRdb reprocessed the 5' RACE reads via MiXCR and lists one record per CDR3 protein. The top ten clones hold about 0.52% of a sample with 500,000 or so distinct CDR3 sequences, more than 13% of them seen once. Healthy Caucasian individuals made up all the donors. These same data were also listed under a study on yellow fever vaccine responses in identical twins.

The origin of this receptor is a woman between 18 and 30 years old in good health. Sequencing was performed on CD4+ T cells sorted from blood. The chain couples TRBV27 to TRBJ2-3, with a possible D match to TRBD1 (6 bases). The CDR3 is CASRSNREDTQYF. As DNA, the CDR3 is TGTGCCAGCAGATCCAACAGGGAAGATACGCAGTATTTT.